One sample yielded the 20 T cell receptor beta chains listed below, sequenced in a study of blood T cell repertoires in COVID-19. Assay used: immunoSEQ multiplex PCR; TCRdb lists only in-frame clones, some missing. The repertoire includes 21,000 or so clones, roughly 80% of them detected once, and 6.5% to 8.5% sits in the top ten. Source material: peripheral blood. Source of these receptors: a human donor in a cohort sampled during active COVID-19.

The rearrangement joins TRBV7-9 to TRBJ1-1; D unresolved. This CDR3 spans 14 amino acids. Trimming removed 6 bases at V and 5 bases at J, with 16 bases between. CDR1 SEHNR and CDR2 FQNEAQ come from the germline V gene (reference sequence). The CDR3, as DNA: TGTGCCAGCAGGCGGGAGGTTCTCAAGACTGAAGCTTTCTTT. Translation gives CASRREVLKTEAFF.

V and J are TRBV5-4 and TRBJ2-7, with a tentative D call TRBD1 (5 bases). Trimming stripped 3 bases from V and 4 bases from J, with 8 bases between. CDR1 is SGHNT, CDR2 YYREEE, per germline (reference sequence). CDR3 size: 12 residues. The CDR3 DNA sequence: TGTGCCAGCAGCTGGCAGGGATACGAGCAGTACTTC. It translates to CASSWQGYEQYF.

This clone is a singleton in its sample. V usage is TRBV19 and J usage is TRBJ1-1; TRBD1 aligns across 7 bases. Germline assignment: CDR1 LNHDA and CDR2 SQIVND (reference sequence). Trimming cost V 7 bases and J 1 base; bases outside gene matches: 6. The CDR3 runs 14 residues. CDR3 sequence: CASNKDRSNTEAFF. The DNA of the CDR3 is TGTGCCAGTAATAAGGACAGGTCGAACACTGAAGCTTTCTTT.

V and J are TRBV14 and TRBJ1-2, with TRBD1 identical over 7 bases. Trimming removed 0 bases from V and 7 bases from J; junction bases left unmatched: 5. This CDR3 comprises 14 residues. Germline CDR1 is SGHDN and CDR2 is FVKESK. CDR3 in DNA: TGTGCCAGCAGCCAAGATAAGGGGGCTCGTGGCTACACCTTC. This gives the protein CASSQDKGARGYTF.

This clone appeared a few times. The CDR3 DNA sequence: TGTGCCAGCACGGGAGCCTCCCAGGGAGCTAATGAAAAACTGTTTTTT. Protein: CASTGASQGANEKLFF. The J gene is TRBJ1-4, the V gene TRBV28; TRBD1 might be the D (5 bases). The germline V gene has CDR1 MDHEN and CDR2 SYDVKM. Trimming removed 7 bases from V and 3 bases from J, with 18 bases in between. CDR3 length: 16 amino acids.

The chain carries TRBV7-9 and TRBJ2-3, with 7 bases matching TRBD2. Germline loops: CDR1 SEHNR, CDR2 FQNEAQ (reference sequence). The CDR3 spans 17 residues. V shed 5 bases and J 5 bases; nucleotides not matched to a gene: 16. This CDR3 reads CASSAGGAGPSVDTQYF. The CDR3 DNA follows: TGTGCCAGCAGCGCCGGGGGAGCGGGGCCTTCTGTAGATACGCAGTATTTT.

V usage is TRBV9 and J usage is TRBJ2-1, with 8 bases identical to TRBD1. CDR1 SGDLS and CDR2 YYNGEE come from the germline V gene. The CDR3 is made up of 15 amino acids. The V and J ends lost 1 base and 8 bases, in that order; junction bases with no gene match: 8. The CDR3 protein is CASSVSGQGLHEQFF. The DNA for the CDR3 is TGTGCCAGCAGCGTATCTGGACAGGGTCTCCATGAGCAGTTCTTC.

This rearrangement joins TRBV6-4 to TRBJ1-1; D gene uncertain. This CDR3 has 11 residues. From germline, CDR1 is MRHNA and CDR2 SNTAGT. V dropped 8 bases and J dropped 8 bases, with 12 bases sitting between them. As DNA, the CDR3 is TGTGCCAGCGCTTTCGCCGGGGAAGCTTTCTTT. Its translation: CASAFAGEAFF.

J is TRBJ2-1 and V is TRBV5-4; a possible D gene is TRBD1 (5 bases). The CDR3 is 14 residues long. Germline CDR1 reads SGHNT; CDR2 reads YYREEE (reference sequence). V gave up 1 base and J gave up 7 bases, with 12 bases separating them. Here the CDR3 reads CASSLFDSRNEQFF. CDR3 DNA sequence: TGTGCCAGCAGCTTGTTTGACAGCCGGAATGAGCAGTTCTTC.

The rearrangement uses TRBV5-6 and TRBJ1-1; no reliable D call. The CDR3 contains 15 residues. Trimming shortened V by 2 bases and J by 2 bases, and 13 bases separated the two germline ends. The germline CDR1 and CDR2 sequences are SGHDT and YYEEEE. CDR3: CASSLIPGGNTEAFF. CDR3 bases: TGTGCCAGCAGCTTAATACCGGGTGGCAACACTGAAGCTTTCTTT.

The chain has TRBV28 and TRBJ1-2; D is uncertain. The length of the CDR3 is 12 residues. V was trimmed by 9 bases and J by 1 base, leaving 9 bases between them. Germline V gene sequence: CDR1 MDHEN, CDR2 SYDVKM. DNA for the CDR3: TGTGCCAGTAGCCAGCGTAACTATGGCTACACCTTC. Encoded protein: CASSQRNYGYTF.

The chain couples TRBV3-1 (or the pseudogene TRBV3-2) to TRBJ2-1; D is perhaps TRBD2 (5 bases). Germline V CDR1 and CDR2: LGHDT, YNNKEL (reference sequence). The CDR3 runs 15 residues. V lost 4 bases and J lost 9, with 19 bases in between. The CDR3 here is CASSPVRGLTGEQFF. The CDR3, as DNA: TGTGCCAGCAGCCCCGTAAGAGGGCTCACGGGTGAGCAGTTCTTC.

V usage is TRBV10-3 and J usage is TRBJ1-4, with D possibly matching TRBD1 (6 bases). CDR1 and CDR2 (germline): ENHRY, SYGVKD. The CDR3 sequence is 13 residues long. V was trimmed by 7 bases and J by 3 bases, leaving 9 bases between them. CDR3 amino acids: CAITDSPNEKLFF. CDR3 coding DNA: TGTGCCATCACGGACAGTCCTAATGAAAAACTGTTTTTT.

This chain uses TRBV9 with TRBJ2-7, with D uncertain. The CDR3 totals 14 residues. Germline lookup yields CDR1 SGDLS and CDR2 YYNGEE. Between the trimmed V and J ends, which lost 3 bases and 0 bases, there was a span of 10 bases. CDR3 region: CASSADGYSYEQYF. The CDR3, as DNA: TGTGCCAGCAGCGCCGACGGGTACTCCTACGAGCAGTACTTC.

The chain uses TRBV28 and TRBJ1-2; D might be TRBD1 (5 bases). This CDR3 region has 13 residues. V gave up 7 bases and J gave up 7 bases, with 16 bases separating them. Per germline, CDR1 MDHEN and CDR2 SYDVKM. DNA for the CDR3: TGTGCCAGCACCATCCCGGGGGTGGGTGGCTACACCTTC. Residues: CASTIPGVGGYTF.

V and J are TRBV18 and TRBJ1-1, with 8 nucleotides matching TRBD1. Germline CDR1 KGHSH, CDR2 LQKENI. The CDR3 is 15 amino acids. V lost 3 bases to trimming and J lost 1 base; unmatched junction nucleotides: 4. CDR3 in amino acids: CASSPPGQANTEAFF. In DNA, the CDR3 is TGTGCCAGCTCACCGCCGGGACAGGCGAACACTGAAGCTTTCTTT.

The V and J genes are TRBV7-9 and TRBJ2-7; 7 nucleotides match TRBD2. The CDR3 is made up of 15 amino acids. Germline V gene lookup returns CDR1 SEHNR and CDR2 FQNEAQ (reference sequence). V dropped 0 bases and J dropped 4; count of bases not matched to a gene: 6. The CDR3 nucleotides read TGTGCCAGCAGCTTAGCTGCGGGAGTTTCGTACGAGCAGTACTTC. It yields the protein CASSLAAGVSYEQYF.

The CDR3 coding sequence is TGTGCCACCCAGCAGGGTAGCACAGATACGCAGTATTTT. Protein sequence: CATQQGSTDTQYF. The chain couples TRBV24-1 to TRBJ2-3, with a weak D call TRBD1 (5 bases). The CDR3 runs 13 residues. Germline values: CDR1 KGHDR, CDR2 SFDVKD. Trimming pared 9 bases from V and 0 bases from J, leaving 9 bases between.

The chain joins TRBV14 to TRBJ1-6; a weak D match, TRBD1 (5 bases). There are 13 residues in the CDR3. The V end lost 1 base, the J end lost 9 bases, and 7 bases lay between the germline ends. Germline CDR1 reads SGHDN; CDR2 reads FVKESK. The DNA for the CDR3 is TGTGCCAGCAGCCAAGGCGGGGGTTCACCCCTCCACTTT. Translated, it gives CASSQGGGSPLHF.

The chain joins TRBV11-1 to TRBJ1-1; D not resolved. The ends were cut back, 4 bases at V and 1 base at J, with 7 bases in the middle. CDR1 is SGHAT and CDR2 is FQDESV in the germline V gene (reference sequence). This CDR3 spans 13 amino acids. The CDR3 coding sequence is TGTGCCAGCAGCTCATACAGGAACACTGAAGCTTTCTTT. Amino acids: CASSSYRNTEAFF.